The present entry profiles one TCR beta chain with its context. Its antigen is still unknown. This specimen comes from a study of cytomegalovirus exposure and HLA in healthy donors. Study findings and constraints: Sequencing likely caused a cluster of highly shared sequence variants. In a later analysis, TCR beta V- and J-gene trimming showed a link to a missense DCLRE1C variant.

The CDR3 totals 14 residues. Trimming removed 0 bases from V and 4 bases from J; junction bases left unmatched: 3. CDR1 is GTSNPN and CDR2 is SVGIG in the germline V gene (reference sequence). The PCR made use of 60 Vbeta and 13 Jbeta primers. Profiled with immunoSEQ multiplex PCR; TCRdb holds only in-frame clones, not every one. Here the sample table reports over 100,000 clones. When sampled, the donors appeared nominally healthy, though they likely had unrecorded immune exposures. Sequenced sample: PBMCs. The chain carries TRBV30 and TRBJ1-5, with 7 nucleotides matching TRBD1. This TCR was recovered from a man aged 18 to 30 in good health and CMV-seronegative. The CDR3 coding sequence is TGTGCCTGGAGTGTACCAGGGGGAAATCAGCCCCAGCATTTT. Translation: CAWSVPGGNQPQHF. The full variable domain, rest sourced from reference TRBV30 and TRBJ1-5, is SQTIHQWPATLVQPVGSPLSLECTVEGTSNPNLYWYRQAAGRGLQLLFYSVGIGQISSEVPQNLSASRPQDRQFILSSKKLLLSDSGFYLCAWSVPGGNQPQHFGDGTRLSIL.